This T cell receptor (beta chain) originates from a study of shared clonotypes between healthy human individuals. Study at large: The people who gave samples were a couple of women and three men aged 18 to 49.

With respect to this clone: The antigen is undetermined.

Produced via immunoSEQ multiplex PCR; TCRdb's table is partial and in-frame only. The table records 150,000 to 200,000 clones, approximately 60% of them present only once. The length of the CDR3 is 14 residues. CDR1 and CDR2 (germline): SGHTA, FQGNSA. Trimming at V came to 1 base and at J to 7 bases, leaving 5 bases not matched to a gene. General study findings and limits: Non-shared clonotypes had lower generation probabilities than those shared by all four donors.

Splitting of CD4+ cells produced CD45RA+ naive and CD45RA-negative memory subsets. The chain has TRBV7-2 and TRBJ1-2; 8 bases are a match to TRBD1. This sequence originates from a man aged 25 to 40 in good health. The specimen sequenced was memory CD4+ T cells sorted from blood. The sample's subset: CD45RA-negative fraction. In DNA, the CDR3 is TGTGCCAGCAGCTTAGTGCAGGGGGCAAGTGGCTACACCTTC. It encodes CASSLVQGASGYTF.